The clone carrying this T cell receptor beta chain was counted a single time. Its antigen is not known. Using a J-beta primer mix together with a sample-barcoded 5' primer, a second PCR was run for roughly 6 to 11 cycles. Each cDNA was tagged by a template-switch adaptor containing 12 random nucleotides. TCRdb re-analysed the 5' RACE reads in MiXCR, keeping a single row per CDR3 protein. The sample lists roughly 730,000 distinct CDR3 sequences, 45% to 70% occurring once. This record belongs to a study of blood T cells in healthy people across ages. For the study at large: In model experiments, template switching was able to capture about one barcoded beta molecule for every two T cells that were present.

Findings of the study overall: Naive CD4+ cells and diversity were both higher in long-lived donors than in aged donors.

The total RNA that was extracted per sample amounted to at least 5 micrograms. The specimen was blood. The sequence was collected from a man in his forties or fifties in good health.

CDR3 coding DNA: TGCGCCAGCAGCTCTGACCGGGGGCGCGTCACTGAAGCTTTCTTT. Translated: CASSSDRGRVTEAFF. The chain recombines TRBV5-1 with TRBJ1-1, with D tentatively TRBD1 (6 bases). The CDR3 is 15 amino acids. The V end lost 3 bases, the J end lost 4 bases, and 16 bases lay between the germline ends. The V gene's germline CDR1 is SGHRS and CDR2 YFSETQ.